Listed below are T cell receptor beta chains from one sample, sequenced in a study of tumor and adjacent non-tumor tissue in lung cancer. TCRdb used MiXCR to reprocess the multiplex PCR reads, holding one entry per CDR3 protein. Of about 200,000 distinct CDR3 sequences detected, approximately 74% appear once; the ten largest clones hold under 30%. What was sequenced was lung tumor tissue. Receptors were obtained from a man between 60 and 75 years old with non-small cell lung cancer. CDR3s include the opening cysteine and the closing phenylalanine or tryptophan. The D gene is left open where the match is weak. Not all rows give a size; the values are once, few, many and, for expanded clones, a class.

D,J,V,size,DNA,CDR3
NA,TRBJ2-7,TRBV4-2,NA,TGTGCCAACAGGGACATCCGAGAATGGAATGAGCAGTACTTC,CANRDIREWNEQYF
NA,TRBJ2-3,TRBV6-5,many,TGTGCCAGCAGTTACTACCCCGGGGGGCGGGATACGCAGTATTTT,CASSYYPGGRDTQYF
NA,TRBJ2-1,TRBV6-2/TRBV6-3,NA,TGTGCCAGCGGTTACCGCGACGTTAGCTCCTACAATGAGCAGTTCTTC,CASGYRDVSSYNEQFF
TRBD2,TRBJ2-1,TRBV4-2,once,TGTACCAGCAGCCAAGGTCGGGAGGCGGATGAGCTGTTCTTC,CTSSQGREADELFF
TRBD1,TRBJ2-3,TRBV5-1,NA,TGCGCCAGCAGCTTAGGACAGGGAAGAGATACGCACTATTTT,CASSLGQGRDTHYF
NA,TRBJ1-1,TRBV11-2,NA,TGTGTCAGCAGCGCCCCCATTACATGGGCTGAAGCTTTCTTC,CVSSAPITWAEAFF
TRBD1,TRBJ1-2,TRBV28,NA,TGTGCCAGCAGATTAGGACAGGACCTTCGGGGCTACACCTTC,CASRLGQDLRGYTF
NA,TRBJ2-4,TRBV29-1,NA,TGTAGCGTTGTTAGGGACGGAATGAGCAACATTGAGTACTTC,CSVVRDGMSNIEYF
NA,TRBJ2-2,TRBV4-2,NA,TGTGCCAGCAGCCTAGTACCGGGCGGGATAAAGACCGGGGAGCTGTTTTTT,CASSLVPGGIKTGELFF
NA,TRBJ2-5,TRBV7-9,NA,TGTGCCAGCAGCTACCCCCCACAAGAGACCCAGTACTTC,CASSYPPQETQYF
NA,TRBJ2-1,TRBV5-1,NA,TGCGCCAGCAGCCCCACCTCCGGGACTGCTCCTGAGCAGTTCTTC,CASSPTSGTAPEQFF
TRBD2,TRBJ2-1,TRBV20-1,many,TGCAGTGCTATAGCCCCTAGCGGCAGTGGGCACAATGAGCAGTTCTTC,CSAIAPSGSGHNEQFF
NA,TRBJ1-4,TRBV30,few,TGTGCCTGGAGTGTTCAGGTTAATGAAAAACTGTTTTTT,CAWSVQVNEKLFF
TRBD2,TRBJ2-1,TRBV20-1,medium-sized,TGCAGTGCCTCAGCGGGAGGGATTTACAATGAGCAGTTCTTC,CSASAGGIYNEQFF
NA,TRBJ2-3,TRBV6-1,NA,TGTGCCAGCAGTGAAATGGGCACCATGCAGTATTTT,CASSEMGTMQYF
NA,TRBJ2-7,TRBV20-1,NA,TGCAGTGCCGCGGGGAGGCACGAGCAGTACTTC,CSAAGRHEQYF
TRBD1,TRBJ1-6,TRBV10-3,NA,TGTGCCATTGCGGGGACAGCGAGAAATTCACCCCTCCACTTT,CAIAGTARNSPLHF
TRBD2,TRBJ2-1,TRBV28,NA,TGTGCCAGCAGGAAGACTAGCGGGGCGAACTATGAGCAGTTCTTC,CASRKTSGANYEQFF
TRBD1,TRBJ2-4,TRBV6-2/TRBV6-3,NA,TGTGCCAGCAGTTACTCGATGACAGGGGGCTACATTCAGTACTTC,CASSYSMTGGYIQYF
NA,TRBJ2-3,TRBV20-1,NA,TGCAGTGCTATAGACAGCCTTAAAATCACAGATACGCAGTATTTT,CSAIDSLKITDTQYF
NA,TRBJ2-3,TRBV4-1,few,TGCGCCAGCAGCCAAGAATCGCCCCCCGGAGATACGCAGTATTTT,CASSQESPPGDTQYF
TRBD2,TRBJ2-1,TRBV24-1,NA,TGTGCCACCAGTGATTGGACTAGCGGGAGGAGGGGCAATGAGCAGTTCTTC,CATSDWTSGRRGNEQFF
NA,TRBJ2-5,TRBV20-1,NA,TGCAGTGTGGCGAGACAGAGAGAACAAGAGACCCAGTACTTC,CSVARQREQETQYF
TRBD2,TRBJ2-7,TRBV20-1,NA,TGCAGTGCTAGAGATCGGCAGGGAGGGGCCTACGAGCAGTGCTTC,CSARDRQGGAYEQCF